These 17 T cell receptor beta chains were all obtained from the same sample, sequenced in a study of T cells after yellow fever vaccination (dated by TCRdb to between 2018 and 2021). Libraries were prepared through 5' RACE. TCRdb records Illumina NovaSeq 6000 as the sequencer. TCRdb applied fastp at Q25 and MiXCR to the public reads, then kept only in-frame beta chains. Every distinct CDR3 protein forms one entry, paired with its most common genes and DNA. The sample includes 100,000 to 150,000 distinct CDR3 sequences, with almost 9% observed a single time. About two fifths of the sample comes from the top ten. The treatment or condition tag for this specimen amounts to: live attenuated yellow fever vaccine strain. Sequencing was performed on CD8+ T cells sorted from PBMCs, taken on the day of the yellow fever booster vaccination. The receptor set was obtained from a man aged 18 to 30 who received the YFV17D yellow fever vaccine.

The chain links TRBV5-1 to TRBJ2-5; D perhaps matches TRBD2 (6 bases). Germline CDR1 reads SGHRS; CDR2 reads YFSETQ. V was shortened by 4 bases and J by 5 bases, with 15 bases between the two germline ends. The CDR3 runs 14 residues. CDR3 sequence (DNA): TGCGCCAGCAGCCCAGCCGGGACTCGGGAGACCCAGTACTTC. Protein: CASSPAGTRETQYF.

This chain links TRBV4-1 with TRBJ1-1; D is undetermined. Deletions cut 0 bases from V and 7 bases from J, with 9 bases between. CDR3 length: 13 residues. Germline CDR1 MGHRA, CDR2 YSYEKL. CDR3 bases: TGCGCCAGCAGCCAAGACCGCCCAGGTGAAGCTTTCTTT. Translating it yields CASSQDRPGEAFF.

A few counts support this clonotype. Compared with germline, one end of the junction differs, possibly owing to a read error. The chain recombines TRBV15 with TRBJ1-5; 7 bases align to TRBD1. The CDR3 has 14 residues. The germline CDR1 and CDR2 sequences are LNHNV and YYDKDF (reference sequence). In DNA, the CDR3 is TGTGCCACCAGCCGAGACAGGGAAAATCAGCCCCAGCATTTT. Protein sequence: CATSRDRENQPQHF. The full variable domain, its missing parts supplied by reference TRBV15 and TRBJ1-5, is DAMVIQNPRYQVTQFGKPVTLSCSQTLNHNVMYWYQQKSSQAPKLLFHYYDKDFNNEADTPDNFQSRRPNTSFCFLDIRSPGLGDTAMYLCATSRDRENQPQHFGDGTRLSIL.

This clonotype showed up just a few times. DNA of the CDR3: TGTGCCAGCAGCCAAAGTAAACTAGCGGGGGGAGATACGCAGTATTTT. It encodes CASSQSKLAGGDTQYF. This chain joins TRBV3-1 and TRBJ2-3, with 12 bases identical to TRBD2. Germline CDR1 LGHDT, CDR2 YNNKEL (reference sequence). CDR3 length: 16 residues. The V gene end was trimmed by 2 bases and the J gene end by 5 bases; junction bases not matched to a gene: 5.

The chain has TRBV6-5 and TRBJ2-3; 8 nucleotides align to TRBD1. The trim removed 0 bases at V and 0 bases at J, leaving 2 bases unmatched. From germline, CDR1 is MNHEY and CDR2 SVGAGI. The CDR3 has 16 residues. The DNA of the CDR3 is TGTGCCAGCAGTTACTCGCAGGGGGCAAGCACAGATACGCAGTATTTT. It specifies CASSYSQGASTDTQYF.

The gene calls are TRBV6-6 and TRBJ2-7; TRBD1 is a possible D gene (6 bases). Germline CDR1 is MNHNY and CDR2 is SVGAGI (reference sequence). With 0 bases removed from V and 6 bases from J, the gap between germline ends came to 12 bases. The CDR3 runs 14 residues. CDR3 region: CASSYSMPRGEQYF. The CDR3, as DNA: TGTGCCAGCAGTTACTCCATGCCCAGGGGCGAGCAGTACTTC.

This clonotype was observed a handful of times. This chain connects TRBV5-1 to TRBJ2-7; 10 bases match TRBD1. Per the germline V gene, CDR1 is SGHRS and CDR2 is YFSETQ. There are 14 residues in the CDR3. The J segment lost 1 base and the V segment lost 3 bases, leaving 1 base of the junction unmatched. The CDR3 DNA reads as TGCGCCAGCAGCTGGGGACAGGGGTCCTACGAGCAGTACGTC. It encodes CASSWGQGSYEQYV.

The chain links TRBV6-5 to TRBJ1-5; possibly TRBD1 for D (6 bases). The CDR3 consists of 15 residues. Trimming took off 6 bases at V and 1 base at J, with 13 bases between the two ends. CDR1 is MNHEY and CDR2 is SVGAGI in the germline V gene. The CDR3: CASSLRGGSNQPQHF. The CDR3 DNA sequence: TGTGCCAGCAGCCTCAGGGGTGGGAGCAATCAGCCCCAGCATTTT.

The gene calls are TRBV20-1 and TRBJ1-6; D is undetermined. Trimming shortened V by 0 bases and J by 7 bases, and 13 bases separated the two germline ends. Germline CDR1 is DFQATT and CDR2 is SNEGSKA (reference sequence). This CDR3 has 15 amino acids. The CDR3 loop is CSARELRTDNSPLHF. The CDR3 coding sequence is TGCAGTGCTAGAGAACTTCGGACTGACAATTCACCCCTCCACTTT.

The chain carries TRBV3-1 and TRBJ1-5; the D is unclear. The CDR3 is 14 amino acids. Germline V CDR1 and CDR2: LGHDT, YNNKEL (reference sequence). Trimming removed 4 bases at V and 4 bases at J, with 11 bases between. CDR3 sequence: CASSPGQANQPQHF. CDR3 coding DNA: TGTGCCAGCAGCCCCGGGCAGGCGAATCAGCCCCAGCATTTT.

The chain employs TRBV14 and TRBJ2-7, with 10 bases fitting TRBD1. CDR1 is SGHDN and CDR2 is FVKESK in the germline V gene. The ends lost 3 bases at V and 2 bases at J; junction bases unmatched: 7. The CDR3 covers 16 residues. CDR3 coding DNA: TGTGCCAGCAGCCACCTATCGGGGACAGGGGCCTACGAGCAGTACTTC. This sequence encodes CASSHLSGTGAYEQYF.

The chain joins TRBV28 to TRBJ1-2, with TRBD1 as a possible D gene (5 bases). Looked up from germline, CDR1 is MDHEN and CDR2 is SYDVKM. Between the trimmed V and J ends, which lost 5 bases and 0 bases, there was a span of 22 bases. The CDR3 covers 18 residues. The CDR3, as DNA: TGTGCCAGCAGTCTATCTTACGCCCGGCAGGGATCTAACTATGGCTACACCTTC. It is translated as CASSLSYARQGSNYGYTF.

This clonotype has just a few counts. The J gene is TRBJ1-1, the V gene TRBV5-1; D is ambiguous. This CDR3 contains 13 residues. V lost 4 bases, J lost 3 bases, and 10 bases lay in between. Germline V gives CDR1 SGHRS, CDR2 YFSETQ. The CDR3 DNA is TGCGCCAGCAGCGGAACGAGGGACACTGAAGCTTTCTTT. Translation: CASSGTRDTEAFF. Based on the CDR3 plus reference TRBV5-1 and TRBJ1-1, the full variable domain is KAGVTQTPRYLIKTRGQQVTLSCSPISGHRSVSWYQQTPGQGLQFLFEYFSETQRNKGNFPGRFSGRQFSNSRSEMNVSTLELGDSALYLCASSGTRDTEAFFGQGTRLTVV.

The chain employs TRBV6-2 or TRBV6-3 and TRBJ2-1; the match to TRBD1 covers 10 bases. The CDR3 is 16 amino acids. Germline V gene sequence: CDR1 MNHEY, CDR2 SVGEGT. Trimming at V came to 10 bases and at J to 7 bases, leaving 16 bases not matched to a gene. CDR3 DNA: TGTGCCACTTCCTTGACCGGGACAGGGGTGTCAAATGAGCAGTTCTTC. Encoded protein: CATSLTGTGVSNEQFF.

The DNA for the CDR3 is TGTGCCAGCAGTTACACGGCAGTTCATGAGACCCAGTACTTC. Its translation: CASSYTAVHETQYF. V usage is TRBV6-6 and J usage is TRBJ2-5; D is ambiguous. The germline gives CDR1 MNHNY, CDR2 SVGAGI (reference sequence). V gave up 2 bases and J gave up 5 bases, with 12 bases separating them. This CDR3 has 14 amino acids.

The chain links TRBV5-6 to TRBJ2-4; D not certain. V was pared by 3 bases and J by 0 bases, with 13 bases between. CDR1 and CDR2 (germline): SGHDT, YYEEEE. The CDR3 has 16 residues. The DNA for the CDR3 is TGTGCCAGCAGCTCGCCTCCGAATCTAGCCAAAAACATTCAGTACTTC. Translating gives CASSSPPNLAKNIQYF.

The chain carries TRBV5-8 and TRBJ2-2, with 7 positions matching TRBD1. The germline gives CDR1 SGHTS, CDR2 YDEGEE. This CDR3 has 15 amino acids. J gave up 6 bases and V 1 base, and 6 bases lay outside the gene matches. The CDR3 bases are TGTGCCAGCAGCTTGCGGGGACAGAGGGCCGGGGAGCTGTTTTTT. Residues: CASSLRGQRAGELFF.